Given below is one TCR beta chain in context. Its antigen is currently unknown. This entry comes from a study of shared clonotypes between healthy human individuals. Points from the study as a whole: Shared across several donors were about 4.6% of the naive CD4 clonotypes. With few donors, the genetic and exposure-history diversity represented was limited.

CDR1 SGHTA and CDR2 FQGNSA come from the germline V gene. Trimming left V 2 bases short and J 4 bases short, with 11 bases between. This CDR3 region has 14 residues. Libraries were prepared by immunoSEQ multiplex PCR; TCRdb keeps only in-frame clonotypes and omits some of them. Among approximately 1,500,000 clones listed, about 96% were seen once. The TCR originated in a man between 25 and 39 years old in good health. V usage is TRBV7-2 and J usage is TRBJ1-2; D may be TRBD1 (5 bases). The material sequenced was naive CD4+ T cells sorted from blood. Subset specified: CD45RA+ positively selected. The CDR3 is CASSLKGDIYGYTF. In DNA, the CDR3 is TGTGCCAGCAGCTTAAAAGGGGATATCTATGGCTACACCTTC.